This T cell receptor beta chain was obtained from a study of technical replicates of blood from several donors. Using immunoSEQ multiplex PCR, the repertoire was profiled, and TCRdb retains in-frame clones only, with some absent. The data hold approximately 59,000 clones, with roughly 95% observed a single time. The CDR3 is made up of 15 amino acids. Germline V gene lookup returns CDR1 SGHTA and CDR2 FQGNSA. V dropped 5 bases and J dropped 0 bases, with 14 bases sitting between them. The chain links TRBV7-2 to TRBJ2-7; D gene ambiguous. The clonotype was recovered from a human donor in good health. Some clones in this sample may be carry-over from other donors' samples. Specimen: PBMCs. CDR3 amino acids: CASSPRGGSSYEQYF. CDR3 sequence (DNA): TGTGCCAGCAGCCCCCGAGGTGGAAGCTCCTACGAGCAGTACTTC.